The source of this T cell receptor beta chain is a study of regulatory T cells in long-lasting Graves disease. Study outcomes and limitations: Patients whose Graves' disease persisted exhibited lower TCR diversity than those newly diagnosed. Persistent disease exhibited a predilection for TRBV28, TRBJ1-2 and TRBJ2-5.

The table lists this clonotype with many counts. The antigen remains unidentified. From germline, CDR1 is LGHDT and CDR2 YNNKEL (reference sequence). The ends were cut back, 4 bases at V and 6 bases at J, with 18 bases in the middle. The CDR3 runs 16 residues. To make TCR beta libraries, researchers used iRepertoire HTBI primers and Arm-PCR of CDR3 regions. TCRdb re-called the multiplex PCR reads through MiXCR, storing one row per CDR3 protein. Of around 320,000 distinct CDR3 sequences in the sample, 16% were seen once. Specified time point: newly diagnosed GD, antithyroid drugs for less than 3 months. The authors made the TCR library using RNA they extracted from PBMCs. The same sample was also used in a study of T cells in Graves' hyperthyroidism and ophthalmopathy. That work adds: In patients aged 18 to 65, hyperthyroidism was newly diagnosed, with duration under 2 months.

This TCR came from a man aged 35-49 years with Graves disease. V gene TRBV3-1 combines with J gene TRBJ1-4; D may be TRBD1 (5 bases). This specimen was peripheral blood mononuclear cells (PBMCs), taken at new diagnosis, from a patient treated with antithyroid drugs. Written as DNA, the CDR3 is TGTGCCAGCAGCCCCCATGGAGCCAGGGCTTATGAAAAACTGTTTTTT. Its translation: CASSPHGARAYEKLFF.